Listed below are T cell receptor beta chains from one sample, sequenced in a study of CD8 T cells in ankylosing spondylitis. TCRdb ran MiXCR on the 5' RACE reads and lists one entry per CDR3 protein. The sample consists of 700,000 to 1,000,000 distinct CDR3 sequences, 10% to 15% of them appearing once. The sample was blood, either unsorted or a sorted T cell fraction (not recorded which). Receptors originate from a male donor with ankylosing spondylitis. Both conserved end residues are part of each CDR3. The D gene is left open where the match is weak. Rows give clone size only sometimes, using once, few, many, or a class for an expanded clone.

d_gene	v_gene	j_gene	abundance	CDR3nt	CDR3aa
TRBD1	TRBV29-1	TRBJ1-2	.	TGCAGCGTCAACCGGGGGGTAAGGGGGCTGGATGGCTACACCTTC	CSVNRGVRGLDGYTF
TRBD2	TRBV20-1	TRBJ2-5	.	TGCAGTGCCGCCGGGAGCGGGGGGCCGTACCAGTACTTC	CSAAGSGGPYQYF
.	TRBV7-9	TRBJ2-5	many	TGTGCCAGCAGCTGGGGAGCTGCCGAGACCCAGTACTTC	CASSWGAAETQYF
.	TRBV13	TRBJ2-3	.	TGTGCCAGCAGTCCCGCGAGGCAGAGCACAGATACGCAGTATTTT	CASSPARQSTDTQYF
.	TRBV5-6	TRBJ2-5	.	TGTGCCAGCAGTTACCTCGTCCGGCAGCACCAAGAGACCCAGTACTTC	CASSYLVRQHQETQYF
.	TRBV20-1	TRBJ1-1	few	TGCAGTGCCCGAAGGAGACGGAACACTGAAGCTTTCTTT	CSARRRRNTEAFF
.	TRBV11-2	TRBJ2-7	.	TGTGCCAGCAGCCCCCGAAGCAAGGGGACCCACGAGCAGTACTTC	CASSPRSKGTHEQYF
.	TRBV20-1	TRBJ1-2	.	TGCAGTGCTAGGAGTAGAGGGGTATTAGGAGGCTACACCTTC	CSARSRGVLGGYTF
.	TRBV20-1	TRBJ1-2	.	TGCAGTGCTAGAGATCATGGCAGATTAAACTATGGCTACACCTTC	CSARDHGRLNYGYTF
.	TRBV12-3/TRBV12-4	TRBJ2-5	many	TGTGCCAGCAGCCCCGGGTTTGGTGAGACCCAGTACTTC	CASSPGFGETQYF
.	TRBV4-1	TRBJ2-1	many	TGCGCCAGCAGCCAAGTCCCTAGTCGGATAGGATATGAGCAGTTCTTC	CASSQVPSRIGYEQFF
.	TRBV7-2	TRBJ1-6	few	TGTGCCAGCAGCCGGTCTCCCTCACCCCTCCACTTT	CASSRSPSPLHF
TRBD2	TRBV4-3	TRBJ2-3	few	TGCGCCAGCAGCCCTAAGTGGGGAATAGCGGGAGGGTACACAGATACGCAGTATTTT	CASSPKWGIAGGYTDTQYF
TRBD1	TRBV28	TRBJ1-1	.	TGTGCCAGCGGGGACAGGGCGGCTTTCTTT	CASGDRAAFF
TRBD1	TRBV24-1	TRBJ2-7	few	TGTGCCACCAGTGGGACAGGGGGGGCCTACGAGCAGTACTTC	CATSGTGGAYEQYF
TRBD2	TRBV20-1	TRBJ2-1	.	TGCAGTGCTAGGCTTAATAGCGGGAGCTCCTACAATGAGCAGTTCTTC	CSARLNSGSSYNEQFF
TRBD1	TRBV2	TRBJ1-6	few	TGTGCCAGCAGTTGGGACAGGGCCGATTCACCCCTCCACTTT	CASSWDRADSPLHF
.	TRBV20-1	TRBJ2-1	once	TGCAGTGCTAGACGGCGGACCAGCTCCTACAATGAGCAGTTCTTC	CSARRRTSSYNEQFF
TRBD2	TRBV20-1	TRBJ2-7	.	TGCTGTGCTAGAGATTCGGCTAGCGGGGGATACGAGCAGTACTTC	CCARDSASGGYEQYF
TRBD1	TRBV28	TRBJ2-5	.	TGTGCCAGCAGTTTATGGGAAGGGGGCCAGGAGGAGACCCAGTACTTC	CASSLWEGGQEETQYF
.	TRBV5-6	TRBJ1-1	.	TGTGCCAGCAGCTATTATGACAGAATGAACACTGAAGCTTTCTTT	CASSYYDRMNTEAFF
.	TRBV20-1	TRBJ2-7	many	TGCAGTGCAAAGCGGGACAGCTACGAGCAGTACTTC	CSAKRDSYEQYF
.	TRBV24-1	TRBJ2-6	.	TGTGCCACCAGTACAAGGGTCGCTGGGGCCAACGTCCTGACTTTC	CATSTRVAGANVLTF
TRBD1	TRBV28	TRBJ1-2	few	TGCCTGGCAGGGGGCCCTAACTATGGCTACACCTTC	CLAGGPNYGYTF
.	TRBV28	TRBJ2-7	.	TGTGCCAGCAGTTTAAGGACAGCTCCCTACGAGCAGTACTTC	CASSLRTAPYEQYF
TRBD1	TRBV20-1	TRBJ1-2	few	TGCAGTGCTAGAGATCTGTGGGACAGGCTTAATAACTATGGCTACACCTTC	CSARDLWDRLNNYGYTF
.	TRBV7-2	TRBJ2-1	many	TGTGCCAGCAGCTTAGACAGCGGAGGGTTCTACAATGAGCAGTTCTTC	CASSLDSGGFYNEQFF